The 32 T cell receptor beta chains presented below share a single source sample, sequenced in a study of blood T cell repertoires in COVID-19 (TCRdb year 2020). Libraries were made using the immunoSEQ multiplex PCR assay. TCRdb stores this immuneACCESS table with in-frame sequences only. Part of the clones is absent; in the studies checked, under half of the shortfall reflects unresolved V genes, and no reason is known for the rest. This sample holds approximately 170,000 clones; 75% to 90% were observed only once. 1.1% of the sample comes from the top ten. The sample comprised peripheral blood. The origin of the receptors is a man aged 30-40 years with acute or convalescent COVID-19.

The chain employs TRBV2 and TRBJ1-4, with TRBD1 identical over 11 bases. The CDR3 sequence is 20 residues long. The trim removed 6 bases at V and 0 bases at J, leaving 15 bases unmatched. CDR1 and CDR2 (germline): SNHLY, FYNNEI. CDR3 protein: CASRRRTGGVRVATNEKLFF. CDR3 coding DNA: TGTGCCAGCAGACGCCGGACAGGGGGCGTACGAGTTGCAACTAATGAAAAACTGTTTTTT.

The chain carries TRBV19 and TRBJ2-4, with 7 bases that match TRBD1. With 5 bases clipped from V and 1 base from J, the junction kept 8 bases outside the gene matches. The CDR3 sequence is 16 residues long. Germline V gene lookup returns CDR1 LNHDA and CDR2 SQIVND (reference sequence). In nucleotides, the CDR3 is TGTGCCAGTAGTCGGACAGGTGGTCAGGCCAAAAACATTCAGTACTTC. Translation gives CASSRTGGQAKNIQYF.

This clone was found once. The V gene is TRBV5-6, the J gene TRBJ2-7; D possibly corresponds to TRBD2 (5 bases). The germline V gene encodes CDR1 SGHDT and CDR2 YYEEEE. The V gene lost 0 bases and the J gene lost 4 bases, with 5 bases spanning the gap. The CDR3 runs to 12 residues. The CDR3 bases are TGTGCCAGCAGCTTGGAGCGGTACGAGCAGTACTTC. It codes for CASSLERYEQYF.

This clone has just a few counts. V and J are TRBV29-1 and TRBJ1-2, with 12 bases fitting TRBD1. Germline V gene sequence: CDR1 SQVTM, CDR2 ANQGSEA. V dropped 4 bases and J dropped 8; count of bases not matched to a gene: 17. CDR3 size: 17 residues. CDR3 bases: TGCAGCGTTGGAGGGGCCGGGACAGGGGGCTCGGCTGGCGGCTACACCTTC. Residues: CSVGGAGTGGSAGGYTF. The full variable domain, rest sourced from reference TRBV29-1 and TRBJ1-2, is SAVISQKPSRDICQRGTSLTIQCQVDSQVTMMFWYRQQPGQSLTLIATANQGSEATYESGFVIDKFPISRPNLTFSTLTVSNMSPEDSSIYLCSVGGAGTGGSAGGYTFGSGTRLTVV.

V is TRBV30 and J is TRBJ2-3; TRBD1 is a possible D gene (6 bases). Germline V gives CDR1 GTSNPN, CDR2 SVGIG (reference sequence). This CDR3 spans 12 amino acids. V lost 5 bases and J 8 bases, leaving 14 bases between the germline ends. The CDR3, as DNA: TGTGCCTGGGGTGGTTGGGGGCGTACGCAGTATTTT. Amino acid sequence: CAWGGWGRTQYF.

This chain uses TRBV5-5 with TRBJ1-1; D gene ambiguous. In germline, CDR1 is SGHKS, CDR2 YYEKEE (reference sequence). Trimming left V 4 bases short and J 10 bases short, with 17 bases between. The CDR3 totals 13 residues. The CDR3 DNA reads as TGTGCCAGCAGCCTTGTCCCCCCCCCGGGAGCTTTCTTT. Translation gives CASSLVPPPGAFF.

The CDR3 spells CASSVRGTYNSPLHF. As DNA, the CDR3 is TGTGCCAGCAGCGTAAGGGGAACTTATAATTCACCCCTCCACTTT. This chain connects TRBV9 to TRBJ1-6; D is possibly TRBD1 (5 bases). V gave up 1 base and J gave up 4 bases, with 9 bases separating them. The CDR3 is made up of 15 amino acids. CDR1 and CDR2 from the germline V gene are SGDLS and YYNGEE.

The CDR3 region is CASSWGPETQYF. CDR3 nucleotide sequence: TGTGCCAGCTCGTGGGGGCCCGAGACCCAGTACTTC. The genes are TRBV18 and TRBJ2-5; D may be TRBD1 (6 bases). Per the germline V gene, CDR1 is KGHSH and CDR2 is LQKENI. V was cut by 6 bases and J by 5 bases, with 10 bases left in between. This CDR3 comprises 12 residues.

This rearrangement joins TRBV5-4 to TRBJ2-2; TRBD1 agrees at 7 bases. V was clipped by 4 bases and J by 5 bases; unmatched bases: 5. The CDR3 is 14 residues long. Per the germline V gene, CDR1 is SGHNT and CDR2 is YYREEE (reference sequence). The chain's CDR3 is CASSHAQGTGELFF. As DNA, the CDR3 is TGTGCCAGCAGCCATGCACAGGGGACCGGGGAGCTGTTTTTT.

The chain carries TRBV11-3 and TRBJ1-1; no definite D call. Trimming stripped 5 bases from V and 5 bases from J, with 12 bases between. Germline loops: CDR1 SGHNT, CDR2 YENEEA. The CDR3 is made up of 13 amino acids. The CDR3 DNA is TGTGCCAGCAGCCAAACGTCGAGGACTGAAGCTTTCTTT. Amino acid sequence: CASSQTSRTEAFF. The full variable domain, rest sourced from reference TRBV11-3 and TRBJ1-1, is EAGVVQSPRYKIIEKKQPVAFWCNPISGHNTLYWYLQNLGQGPELLIRYENEEAVDDSQLPKDRFSAERLKGVDSTLKIQPAELGDSAVYLCASSQTSRTEAFFGQGTRLTVV.

This clone was counted a few times. The chain recombines TRBV28 with TRBJ1-1, with a tentative D call TRBD1 (5 bases). The CDR3 spans 13 residues. With 5 bases removed from V and 5 bases from J, the gap between germline ends came to 12 bases. Germline V lookup: CDR1 MDHEN, CDR2 SYDVKM. For the CDR3, the DNA is TGTGCCAGCAGTACCAGGGTGGGGACTGAAGCTTTCTTT. This codes for CASSTRVGTEAFF.

This chain joins TRBV27 and TRBJ1-2; 9 bases map to TRBD1. The CDR3 is made up of 15 amino acids. The trim removed 6 bases at V and 5 bases at J, leaving 10 bases unmatched. The V gene's germline CDR1 is MNHEY and CDR2 SMNVEV (reference sequence). The CDR3 is CASRTVGTGNYGYTF. CDR3 in DNA: TGTGCCAGCAGAACTGTCGGGACAGGGAATTATGGCTACACCTTC.

The gene calls are TRBV2 and TRBJ1-2, with 7 bases matching TRBD1. The germline V gene encodes CDR1 SNHLY and CDR2 FYNNEI. V shed 4 bases, J shed 3 bases, and the junction held 8 bases outside the gene matches. The CDR3 extends over 15 amino acids. CDR3 amino acids: CASSARGAGDYGYTF. Written as DNA, the CDR3 is TGTGCCAGCAGTGCCAGGGGGGCCGGTGACTATGGCTACACCTTC.

The J gene is TRBJ1-1, the V gene TRBV30; 9 nucleotides agree with TRBD1. J lost 9 bases, V lost 3 bases, and 8 bases had no gene match. Germline values: CDR1 GTSNPN, CDR2 SVGIG (reference sequence). The CDR3 covers 13 residues. CDR3: CAWSPGQGSKAFF. The CDR3 DNA reads TGTGCCTGGAGCCCCGGACAGGGGTCTAAAGCTTTCTTT. Combining the CDR3 with reference TRBV30 and TRBJ1-1 gives the whole variable domain SQTIHQWPATLVQPVGSPLSLECTVEGTSNPNLYWYRQAAGRGLQLLFYSVGIGQISSEVPQNLSASRPQDRQFILSSKKLLLSDSGFYLCAWSPGQGSKAFFGQGTRLTVV.

This chain uses TRBV28 with TRBJ2-5; D gene unclear. The CDR3 sequence is 13 residues long. V was clipped by 7 bases and J by 3 bases, with 12 bases between them. Germline values: CDR1 MDHEN, CDR2 SYDVKM. The chain's CDR3 is CASTAVMEETQYF. The CDR3 nucleotides are TGTGCCAGCACGGCGGTGATGGAAGAGACCCAGTACTTC.

This rearrangement joins TRBV7-9 to TRBJ1-2; D remains unclear. Trimming shortened V by 2 bases and J by 5 bases, and 12 bases separated the two germline ends. The CDR3 loop spans 14 amino acids. The germline V gene encodes CDR1 SEHNR and CDR2 FQNEAQ (reference sequence). In DNA form, the CDR3 reads TGTGCCAGCAGCTTACATGGTACAGCTTATGGCTACACCTTC. Translation gives CASSLHGTAYGYTF.

The chain recombines TRBV28 with TRBJ1-3, with TRBD1 as a possible D gene (6 bases). V was cut by 7 bases and J by 0 bases, with 13 bases left in between. From germline, CDR1 is MDHEN and CDR2 SYDVKM. The length of the CDR3 is 15 residues. CDR3 amino acids: CASNGADSSGNTIYF. The CDR3 DNA reads TGTGCCAGCAACGGGGCGGACAGCTCTGGAAACACCATATATTTT.

This chain connects TRBV5-6 to TRBJ2-5; 9 bases agree with TRBD2. V lost 0 bases and J lost 7; bases outside the gene matches: 7. Germline values: CDR1 SGHDT, CDR2 YYEEEE. This CDR3 spans 15 amino acids. CDR3 coding DNA: TGTGCCAGCAGCTTGGAAGGGACTAGCCGGTTGACCCAGTACTTC. Translating gives CASSLEGTSRLTQYF.

The chain links TRBV7-8 to TRBJ2-7; no definite D call. This CDR3 comprises 13 residues. Germline V gene sequence: CDR1 SGHVS, CDR2 FQNEAQ. Trimming removed 5 bases from V and 3 bases from J, with 11 bases in between. The chain's CDR3 is CASSVSGFYEQYF. CDR3 sequence (DNA): TGTGCCAGCAGCGTCTCCGGGTTCTACGAGCAGTACTTC.

V is TRBV27 and J is TRBJ2-7; the match to TRBD2 covers 9 bases. V lost 0 bases, J lost 3 bases, and 0 bases stayed unmatched. Germline assignment: CDR1 MNHEY and CDR2 SMNVEV (reference sequence). The CDR3 runs 14 residues. The CDR3 protein is CASSLSSGGYEQYF. The CDR3 coding sequence is TGTGCCAGCAGTTTATCTAGCGGGGGCTACGAGCAGTACTTC.

The CDR3: CASTRDRGNGNTIYF. In nucleotides, the CDR3 is TGTGCCAGCACCCGGGACAGGGGGAATGGAAACACCATATATTTT. The chain carries TRBV6-5 and TRBJ1-3; 11 bases map to TRBD1. The CDR3 is 15 residues long. Germline lookup yields CDR1 MNHEY and CDR2 SVGAGI. After removal of 7 bases from V and 3 bases from J, the junction contained 5 bases not matched to a gene.

The chain joins TRBV9 to TRBJ2-5; 7 bases map to TRBD2. V lost 2 bases to trimming and J lost 5 bases; unmatched junction nucleotides: 12. This CDR3 has 16 residues. Germline assignment: CDR1 SGDLS and CDR2 YYNGEE. The CDR3 loop reads CASSVGGLPWGETQYF. The CDR3 DNA reads TGTGCCAGCAGCGTGGGGGGACTACCCTGGGGGGAGACCCAGTACTTC.

This chain joins TRBV5-6 and TRBJ2-7; 10 bases match TRBD1. V gave up 1 base and J gave up 2 bases; unmatched junction bases: 3. The CDR3 has 15 residues. Germline V gives CDR1 SGHDT, CDR2 YYEEEE. The CDR3 here is CASSLLGTGAYEQYF. The CDR3 coding sequence is TGTGCCAGCAGCTTGCTCGGGACAGGGGCCTACGAGCAGTACTTC.

The chain carries TRBV5-5 and TRBJ1-4; D not resolved. This CDR3 has 15 amino acids. The germline V gene encodes CDR1 SGHKS and CDR2 YYEKEE (reference sequence). Trimming stripped 7 bases from V and 2 bases from J, with 15 bases between. The CDR3 DNA sequence: TGTGCCAGCTGCCCGGAGGGCCGGACTAATGAAAAACTGTTTTTT. Its protein product is CASCPEGRTNEKLFF. Together with reference TRBV5-5 and TRBJ1-4, the CDR3 gives the full variable domain: DAGVTQSPTHLIKTRGQQVTLRCSPISGHKSVSWYQQVLGQGPQFIFQYYEKEERGRGNFPDRFSARQFPNYSSELNVNALLLGDSALYLCASCPEGRTNEKLFFGSGTQLSVL.

The V gene is TRBV6-5, the J gene TRBJ1-2; the match to TRBD1 covers 7 bases. CDR1 and CDR2 (germline): MNHEY, SVGAGI. The CDR3 covers 14 residues. After removal of 6 bases from V and 8 bases from J, the junction contained 12 bases not matched to a gene. As DNA, the CDR3 is TGTGCCAGCAGACCGACAGGGTATGGTGAGGGCTACACCTTC. This encodes CASRPTGYGEGYTF.

This chain connects TRBV24-1 to TRBJ2-1, with TRBD1 matching over 7 bases. V trimming: 5 bases; J trimming: 4 bases; junction bases outside the gene matches: 13. CDR1 is KGHDR, CDR2 SFDVKD, per germline. This CDR3 comprises 17 residues. This chain's CDR3 is CATSASRQGRFYNEQFF. In nucleotides, the CDR3 is TGTGCCACCAGTGCATCCCGACAGGGCCGCTTTTACAATGAGCAGTTCTTC.

The gene calls are TRBV2 and TRBJ1-4, with unresolved D. This CDR3 spans 12 amino acids. The germline gives CDR1 SNHLY, CDR2 FYNNEI. Trimming pared 8 bases from V and 8 bases from J, leaving 12 bases between. The CDR3 region has the DNA TGTGCCAGCGACCGACTAGGGGAAAAACTGTTTTTT. The encoded protein is CASDRLGEKLFF.

J is TRBJ2-2 and V is TRBV28; 9 nucleotides line up with TRBD2. Germline lookup yields CDR1 MDHEN and CDR2 SYDVKM. The J segment lost 3 bases and the V segment lost 4 bases, leaving 9 bases of the junction unmatched. The CDR3 totals 17 residues. CDR3 protein: CASSSPGLAVDTGELFF. The CDR3 DNA follows: TGTGCCAGCAGTTCTCCGGGACTAGCAGTTGACACCGGGGAGCTGTTTTTT. The full variable domain, with the rest looked up from reference TRBV28 and TRBJ2-2, is DVKVTQSSRYLVKRTGEKVFLECVQDMDHENMFWYRQDPGLGLRLIYFSYDVKMKEKGDIPEGYSVSREKKERFSLILESASTNQTSMYLCASSSPGLAVDTGELFFGEGSRLTVL.

This sequence joins TRBV18 and TRBJ1-5; TRBD1 matches at 7 bases. With 6 bases clipped from V and 1 base from J, the junction kept 12 bases outside the gene matches. Germline V gene sequence: CDR1 KGHSH, CDR2 LQKENI. This CDR3 is 17 amino acids long. The CDR3 coding sequence is TGTGCCAGCTCTCGACAGGGCTCAGGAGGGAGCAATCAGCCCCAGCATTTT. It is translated as CASSRQGSGGSNQPQHF.

This clone is a singleton in its sample. The chain recombines TRBV30 with TRBJ1-2; no firm D call. Germline-derived CDR1 and CDR2 are GTSNPN and SVGIG (reference sequence). V was pared by 4 bases and J by 4 bases, with 10 bases between. The CDR3 has 12 residues. As DNA, the CDR3 is TGTGCCTGGACCAGCGGGGTCTATGGCTACACCTTC. This gives the protein CAWTSGVYGYTF.

The chain uses TRBV19 and TRBJ1-1; TRBD1 matches 10 bases. Losses at the gene ends were 6 bases for V and 6 bases for J; bases not matched to a gene: 13. Germline V lookup: CDR1 LNHDA, CDR2 SQIVND (reference sequence). The CDR3 is made up of 16 amino acids. The CDR3 coding sequence is TGTGCCAGTAGCAGTCCCGGGACAGGGGCGGGGGCTGAAGCTTTCTTT. This encodes CASSSPGTGAGAEAFF.

The genes are TRBV24-1 and TRBJ1-2, with D tentatively TRBD1 (6 bases). Trimming cost V 1 base and J 7 bases, with 6 bases left between them. The CDR3 contains 12 residues. CDR1 and CDR2 (germline): KGHDR, SFDVKD. The CDR3: CATSDLGGGYTF. The DNA of the CDR3 is TGTGCCACCAGTGATTTAGGGGGTGGCTACACCTTC.